Below are 11 T cell receptor beta chains sequenced from a single sample in a study of shared clonotypes between healthy human individuals. Profiled with immunoSEQ multiplex PCR; TCRdb holds only in-frame clones, not every one. The repertoire holds 2 million to 2.5 million clones, around 95% seen once, with over 0.1% in the top ten. Source material: naive CD4+ T cells sorted from blood. As for subset: CD45RA+ positively selected. The receptors were sampled from a man younger than 35 in good health.

V gene TRBV18 combines with J gene TRBJ2-7; D might be TRBD1 or TRBD2, each matching 5 bases. The CDR3 is made up of 15 amino acids. Looked up from germline, CDR1 is KGHSH and CDR2 is LQKENI. Trimming took off 2 bases at V and 4 bases at J, with 15 bases between the two ends. CDR3 protein: CASSPVPGRDYEQYF. CDR3 coding DNA: TGTGCCAGCTCACCAGTCCCGGGACGGGATTACGAGCAGTACTTC.

The chain is built from TRBV2 and TRBJ2-7; D unclear. V shed 5 bases and J shed 4 bases, with 15 bases lying between them. The germline V gene encodes CDR1 SNHLY and CDR2 FYNNEI. CDR3 length equals 14 residues. The CDR3, as DNA: TGTGCCAGCAGTCCTTGGTCCTCGATTTACGAGCAGTACTTC. Amino acids: CASSPWSSIYEQYF. Variable domain in full (rest from reference TRBV2 and TRBJ2-7): EPEVTQTPSHQVTQMGQEVILRCVPISNHLYFYWYRQILGQKVEFLVSFYNNEISEKSEIFDDQFSVERPDGSNFTLKIRSTKLEDSAMYFCASSPWSSIYEQYFGPGTRLTVT.

This clone was picked up a small number of times. The chain joins TRBV5-4 to TRBJ2-2; D may match TRBD1 or TRBD2 (6 bases each). The length of the CDR3 is 15 residues. Trimming shortened V by 0 bases and J by 6 bases, and 12 bases separated the two germline ends. Germline-derived CDR1 and CDR2 are SGHNT and YYREEE (reference sequence). This chain's CDR3 is CASSLGGGLAGELFF. The DNA of the CDR3 is TGTGCCAGCAGCTTGGGAGGGGGGCTGGCCGGGGAGCTGTTTTTT.

The chain has TRBV28 and TRBJ2-5, with D possibly matching TRBD2 (5 bases). Trimming stripped 3 bases from V and 5 bases from J, with 13 bases between. The germline CDR1 and CDR2 sequences are MDHEN and SYDVKM. The CDR3 runs 14 residues. In DNA, the CDR3 is TGTGCCAGCAGTTTTGGGCGAGGGCCGGAGACCCAGTACTTC. Translating gives CASSFGRGPETQYF.

The chain joins TRBV29-1 to TRBJ1-1, with 7 bases identical to TRBD1. The J segment lost 4 bases and the V segment lost 5 bases, leaving 7 bases of the junction unmatched. The CDR3 contains 13 residues. CDR1 is SQVTM and CDR2 is ANQGSEA in the germline V gene. This CDR3 is CSVSGTVVTEAFF. The CDR3 region has the DNA TGCAGCGTTTCCGGGACAGTTGTCACTGAAGCTTTCTTT.

V and J are TRBV6-6 and TRBJ2-1; 7 bases match TRBD2. The CDR3 extends over 15 amino acids. Germline lookup yields CDR1 MNHNY and CDR2 SVGAGI (reference sequence). The V gene end was trimmed by 2 bases and the J gene end by 9 bases; junction bases not matched to a gene: 10. The CDR3 coding sequence is TGTGCCAGCAGTTACGTTAGCGGGTCCGGTAGTGAGCAGTTCTTC. It translates to CASSYVSGSGSEQFF.

This sequence joins TRBV10-2 and TRBJ1-1; TRBD1 aligns across 7 bases. Germline values: CDR1 WSHSY, CDR2 SAAADI. Trimming took 6 bases from V and 0 from J; bases not matched to a gene: 4. The CDR3 has 14 residues. The CDR3 DNA is TGCGCCAGCAGGGAACAGGGGATGAACACTGAAGCTTTCTTT. It encodes CASREQGMNTEAFF.

J is TRBJ2-2 and V is TRBV7-2; D gene unclear. This CDR3 is built from 14 residues. V gave up 5 bases and J gave up 6 bases, with 13 bases separating them. The germline CDR1 and CDR2 sequences are SGHTA and FQGNSA. As DNA, the CDR3 is TGTGCCAGCAGCCTTAGATTCTGGTCCGGGGAGCTGTTTTTT. Its protein product is CASSLRFWSGELFF.

V is TRBV30 and J is TRBJ1-1; possibly TRBD1 for D (5 bases). In germline, CDR1 is GTSNPN, CDR2 SVGIG (reference sequence). This CDR3 has 13 amino acids. With 2 bases removed from V and 3 bases from J, the gap between germline ends came to 10 bases. This CDR3 reads CAWSWQGDTEAFF. DNA for the CDR3: TGTGCCTGGAGTTGGCAGGGAGACACTGAAGCTTTCTTT.

The chain couples TRBV6-5 to TRBJ2-7; 9 bases fit TRBD1. V lost 7 bases to trimming and J lost 5 bases; unmatched junction nucleotides: 12. CDR3 length: 15 residues. CDR1 MNHEY and CDR2 SVGAGI come from the germline V gene. As DNA, the CDR3 is TGTGCCAGCACACGCAACGGACAGGGGAGCCACGAGCAGTACTTC. Residues: CASTRNGQGSHEQYF.

The chain uses TRBV4-1 and TRBJ1-4; 10 bases are a match to TRBD1. After removal of 4 bases from V and 8 bases from J, the junction contained 4 bases not matched to a gene. The CDR3 consists of 14 residues. The germline CDR1 and CDR2 sequences are MGHRA and YSYEKL. The CDR3 region has the DNA TGCGCCAGCAGCCTTGGGGACAGGGGCGAAAAACTGTTTTTT. It specifies CASSLGDRGEKLFF.